This TCR beta chain was found in a study of blood T cell repertoires in COVID-19. Measured with immunoSEQ multiplex PCR; TCRdb has only the in-frame clones, and not every one. This table has about 300,000 clones, about nine tenths appearing once. The ends were cut back, 4 bases at V and 1 base at J, with 10 bases in the middle. Per the germline V gene, CDR1 is LNHNV and CDR2 is YYDKDF (reference sequence). The CDR3 has 14 residues. The sequence derives from a man aged 25 to 45 who had recovered from COVID-19. This chain joins TRBV15 and TRBJ1-2; the D is unclear. The sequenced material came from PBMCs or T cells enriched from blood (not recorded which). DNA for the CDR3: TGTGCCACCAGCAAATACCGAGATAACTATGGCTACACCTTC. Amino acids: CATSKYRDNYGYTF.